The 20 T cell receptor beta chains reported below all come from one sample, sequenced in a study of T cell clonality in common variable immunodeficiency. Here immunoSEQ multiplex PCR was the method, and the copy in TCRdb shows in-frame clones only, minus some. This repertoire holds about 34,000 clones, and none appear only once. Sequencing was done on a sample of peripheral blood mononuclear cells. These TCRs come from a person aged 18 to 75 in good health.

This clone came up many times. The part of the CDR3 DNA that was read is TGCGCCAGCAGCTCGGAGGGGGCAGGGGAGATGGGAAACACC. Its protein product is CASSSEGAGEMGNT. The CDR3 reads in full as CASSSEGAGEMGNTIYF. This sequence joins TRBV5-1 and TRBJ1-3; 7 nucleotides match TRBD1. Sequencing ends 3 residues short of the CDR3 end; the germline J gene provides the rest. The V gene end was trimmed by 3 bases and the J gene end by 4 bases; junction bases not matched to a gene: 13. The CDR3 length is 17 residues. Germline V gene data show CDR1 as SGHRS and CDR2 as YFSETQ.

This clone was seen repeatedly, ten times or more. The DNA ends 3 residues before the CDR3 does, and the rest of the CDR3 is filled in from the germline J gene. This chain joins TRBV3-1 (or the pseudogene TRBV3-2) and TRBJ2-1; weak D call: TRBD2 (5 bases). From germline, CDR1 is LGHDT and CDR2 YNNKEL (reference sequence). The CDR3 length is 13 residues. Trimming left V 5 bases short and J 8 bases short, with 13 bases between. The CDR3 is CASSYSEADEQFF. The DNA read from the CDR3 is TGTGCCAGCAGCTATTCGGAGGCGGATGAG.

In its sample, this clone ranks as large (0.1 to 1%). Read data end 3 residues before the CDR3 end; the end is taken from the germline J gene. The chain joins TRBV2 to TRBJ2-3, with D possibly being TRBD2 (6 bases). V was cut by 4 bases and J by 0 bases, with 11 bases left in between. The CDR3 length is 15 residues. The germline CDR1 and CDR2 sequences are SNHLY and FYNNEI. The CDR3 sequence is CASSALALSTDTQYF. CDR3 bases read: TGTGCCAGCAGTGCTCTAGCGCTAAGCACAGATACG.

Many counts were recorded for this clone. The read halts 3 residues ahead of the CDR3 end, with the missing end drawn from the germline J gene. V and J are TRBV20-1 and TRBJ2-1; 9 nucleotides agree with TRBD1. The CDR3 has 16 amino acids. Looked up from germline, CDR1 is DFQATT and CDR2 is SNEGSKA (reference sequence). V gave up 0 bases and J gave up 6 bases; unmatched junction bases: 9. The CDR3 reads CSAREKGTGLLNEQFF. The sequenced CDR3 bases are TGCAGTGCTAGAGAGAAGGGGACAGGGTTGCTCAATGAG.

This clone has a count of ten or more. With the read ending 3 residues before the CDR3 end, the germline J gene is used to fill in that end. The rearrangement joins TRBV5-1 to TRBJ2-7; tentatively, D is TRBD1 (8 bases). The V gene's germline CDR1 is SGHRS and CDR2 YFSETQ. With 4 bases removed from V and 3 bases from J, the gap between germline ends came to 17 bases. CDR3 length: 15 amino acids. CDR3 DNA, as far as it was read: TGCGCCAGCAGCGATCCTAACAGGGGGGGCTACGAG. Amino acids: CASSDPNRGGYE. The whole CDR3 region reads CASSDPNRGGYEQYF.

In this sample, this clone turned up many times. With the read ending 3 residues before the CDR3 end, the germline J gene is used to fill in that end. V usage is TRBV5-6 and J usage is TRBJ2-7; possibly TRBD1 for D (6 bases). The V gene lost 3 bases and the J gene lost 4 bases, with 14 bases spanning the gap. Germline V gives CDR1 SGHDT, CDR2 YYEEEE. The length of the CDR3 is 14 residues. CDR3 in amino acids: CASSSSDSLYEQYF. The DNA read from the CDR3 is TGTGCCAGCAGCTCCTCGGACAGCCTATACGAG.

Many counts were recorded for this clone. The CDR3 protein is CSAAGQGVSGYTF. Partial CDR3 DNA: TGCAGTGCTGCGGGACAGGGAGTGAGTGGC. The chain employs TRBV20-1 and TRBJ1-2, with TRBD1 matching 9 bases. The read halts 3 residues ahead of the CDR3 end, with the missing end drawn from the germline J gene. Germline V gene sequence: CDR1 DFQATT, CDR2 SNEGSKA (reference sequence). Losses at the gene ends were 5 bases for V and 7 bases for J; bases not matched to a gene: 8. This CDR3 contains 13 residues.

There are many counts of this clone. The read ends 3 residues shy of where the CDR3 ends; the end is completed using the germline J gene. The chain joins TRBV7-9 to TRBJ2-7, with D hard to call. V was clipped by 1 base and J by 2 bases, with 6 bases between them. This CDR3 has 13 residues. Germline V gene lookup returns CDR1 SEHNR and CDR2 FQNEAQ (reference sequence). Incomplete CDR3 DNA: TGTGCCAGCAGCTTAGGAACAACCTACGAG. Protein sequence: CASSLGTTYE. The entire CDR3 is CASSLGTTYEQYF.

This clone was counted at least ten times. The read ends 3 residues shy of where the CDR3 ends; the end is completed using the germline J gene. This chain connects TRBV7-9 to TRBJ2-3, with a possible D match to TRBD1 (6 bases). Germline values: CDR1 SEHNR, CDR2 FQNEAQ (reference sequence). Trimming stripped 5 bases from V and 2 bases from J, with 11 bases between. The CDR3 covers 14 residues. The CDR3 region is CASSQGQTTDTQYF. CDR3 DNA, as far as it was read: TGTGCCAGCAGCCAGGGGCAGACCACAGATACG.

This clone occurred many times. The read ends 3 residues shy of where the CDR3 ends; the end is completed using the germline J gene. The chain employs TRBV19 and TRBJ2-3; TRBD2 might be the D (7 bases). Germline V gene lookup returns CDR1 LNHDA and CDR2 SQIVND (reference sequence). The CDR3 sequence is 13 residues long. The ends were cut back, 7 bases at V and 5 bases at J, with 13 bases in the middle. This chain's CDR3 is CASNGGLGDTQYF. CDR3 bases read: TGTGCCAGTAACGGGGGGCTGGGAGATACG.

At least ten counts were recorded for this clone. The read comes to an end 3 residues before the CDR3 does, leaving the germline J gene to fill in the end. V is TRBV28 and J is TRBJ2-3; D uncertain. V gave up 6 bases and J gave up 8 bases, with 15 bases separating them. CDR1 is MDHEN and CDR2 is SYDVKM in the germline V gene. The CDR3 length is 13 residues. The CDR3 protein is CASSRREPGTQYF. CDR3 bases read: TGTGCCAGCAGCCGGCGAGAGCCAGGTACG.

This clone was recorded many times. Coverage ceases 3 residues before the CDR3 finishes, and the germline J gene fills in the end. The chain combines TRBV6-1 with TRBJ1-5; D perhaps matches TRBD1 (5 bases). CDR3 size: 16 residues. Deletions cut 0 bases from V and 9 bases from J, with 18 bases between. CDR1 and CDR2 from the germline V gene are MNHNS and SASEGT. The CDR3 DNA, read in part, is TGTGCCAGCAGTGAAGCGCGAAACCCAGGGAGTGGGCCC. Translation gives CASSEARNPGSGP. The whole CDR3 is CASSEARNPGSGPQHF.

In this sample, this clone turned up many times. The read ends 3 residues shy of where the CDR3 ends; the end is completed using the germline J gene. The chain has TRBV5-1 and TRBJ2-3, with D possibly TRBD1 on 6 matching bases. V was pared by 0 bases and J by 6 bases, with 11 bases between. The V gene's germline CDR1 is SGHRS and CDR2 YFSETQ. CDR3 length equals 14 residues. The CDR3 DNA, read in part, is TGCGCCAGCAGCTTGGGACAGGAACGGGATACG. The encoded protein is CASSLGQERDT. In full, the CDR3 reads CASSLGQERDTQYF.

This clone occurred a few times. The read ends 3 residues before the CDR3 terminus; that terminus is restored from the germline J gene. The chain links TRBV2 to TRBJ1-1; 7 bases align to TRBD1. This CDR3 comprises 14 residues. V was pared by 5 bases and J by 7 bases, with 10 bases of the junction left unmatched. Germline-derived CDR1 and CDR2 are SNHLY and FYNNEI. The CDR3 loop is CASSPWKGAIEAFF. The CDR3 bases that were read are TGTGCCAGCAGTCCCTGGAAGGGGGCGATTGAA.

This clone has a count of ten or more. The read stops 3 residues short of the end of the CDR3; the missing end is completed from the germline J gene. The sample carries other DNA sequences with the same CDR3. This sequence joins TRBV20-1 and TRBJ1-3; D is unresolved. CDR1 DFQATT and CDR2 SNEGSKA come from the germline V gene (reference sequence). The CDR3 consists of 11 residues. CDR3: CSARDGLTIYF. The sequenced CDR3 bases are TGCAGTGCTAGGGATGGACTAACT.

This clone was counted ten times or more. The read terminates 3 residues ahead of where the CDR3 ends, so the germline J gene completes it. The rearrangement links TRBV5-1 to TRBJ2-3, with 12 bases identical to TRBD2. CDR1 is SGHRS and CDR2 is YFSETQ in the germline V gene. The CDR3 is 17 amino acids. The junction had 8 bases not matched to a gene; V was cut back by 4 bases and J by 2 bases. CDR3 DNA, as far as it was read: TGCGCCAGCAGCCGAACGACTAGCGGGAGTTCCACAGATACG. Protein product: CASSRTTSGSSTDT. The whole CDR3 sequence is CASSRTTSGSSTDTQYF.

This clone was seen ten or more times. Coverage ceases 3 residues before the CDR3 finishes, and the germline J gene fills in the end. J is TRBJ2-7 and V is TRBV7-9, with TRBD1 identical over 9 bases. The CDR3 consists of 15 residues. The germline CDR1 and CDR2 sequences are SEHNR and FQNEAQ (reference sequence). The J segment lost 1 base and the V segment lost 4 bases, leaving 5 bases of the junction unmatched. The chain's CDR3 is CASSSSDRGSYEQYF. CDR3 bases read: TGTGCCAGCAGCTCGTCGGACAGGGGTTCCTACGAG.

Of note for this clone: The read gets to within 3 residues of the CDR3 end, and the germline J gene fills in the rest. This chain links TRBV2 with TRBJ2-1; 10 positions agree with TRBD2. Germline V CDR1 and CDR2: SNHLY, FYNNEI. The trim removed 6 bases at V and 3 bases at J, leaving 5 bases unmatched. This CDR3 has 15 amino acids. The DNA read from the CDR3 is TGTGCCAGCAGCGTAAGGACTAGCGGCTACAATGAG. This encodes CASSVRTSGYNE. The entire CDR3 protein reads CASSVRTSGYNEQFF.

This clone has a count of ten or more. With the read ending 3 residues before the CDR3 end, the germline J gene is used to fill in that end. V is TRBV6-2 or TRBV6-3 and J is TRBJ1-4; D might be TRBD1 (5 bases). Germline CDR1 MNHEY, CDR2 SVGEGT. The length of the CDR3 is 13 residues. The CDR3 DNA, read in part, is TGTGCCAGCAGTCGGGACGGGGGAGCCAAA. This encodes CASSRDGGAK. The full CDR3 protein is CASSRDGGAKLFF.

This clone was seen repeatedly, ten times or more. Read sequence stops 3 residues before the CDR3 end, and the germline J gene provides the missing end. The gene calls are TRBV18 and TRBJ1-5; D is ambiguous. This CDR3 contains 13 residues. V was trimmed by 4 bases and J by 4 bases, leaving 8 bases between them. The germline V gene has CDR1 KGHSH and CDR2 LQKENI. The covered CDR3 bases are TGTGCCAGCTCACTTATGAGGAATCAGCCC. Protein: CASSLMRNQP. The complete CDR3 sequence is CASSLMRNQPQHF.